This T cell receptor beta chain was sequenced in a study of T cells in Graves' hyperthyroidism and ophthalmopathy. Regions amplified from RNA transcripts were the TCR beta CDR3 regions. TCR CDR3 regions were first amplified by RT-PCR with HTBI primers. One entry per CDR3 protein results from TCRdb running MiXCR on the multiplex PCR reads. The top ten clones hold 45% to 55% of a sample with about 480,000 distinct CDR3 sequences, around a fifth of them seen once. This CDR3 has 16 residues. Trimming left V 1 base short and J 2 bases short, with 12 bases between. Germline V lookup: CDR1 SGHNT, CDR2 YENEEA.

This chain uses TRBV11-3 with TRBJ1-3; D gene uncertain. This clonotype was obtained from a woman aged 70-85 years with Graves' ophthalmopathy. Sequenced material: blood. CDR3 protein: CASSLAPGITGNTIYF. The CDR3 nucleotides are TGTGCCAGCAGCTTAGCCCCGGGTATAACTGGAAACACCATATATTTT.